Presented here are 24 T cell receptor beta chains from one specimen sequenced in a study of blood T cell repertoires in COVID-19. Sequencing used immunoSEQ multiplex PCR; TCRdb keeps in-frame clones, though not all of them. Among more than 400,000 clones listed, approximately 83% were seen once. Specimen: peripheral blood. These receptors came from a human donor in a cohort sampled during active COVID-19.

This rearrangement joins TRBV30 to TRBJ2-1; D is perhaps TRBD2 (5 bases). The V and J ends lost 3 bases and 3 bases respectively, with 12 bases between them. CDR1 is GTSNPN and CDR2 is SVGIG in the germline V gene (reference sequence). There are 14 residues in the CDR3. CDR3 amino acids: CAWRGLGSYNEQFF. Written as DNA, the CDR3 is TGTGCCTGGAGAGGACTTGGGAGCTACAATGAGCAGTTCTTC.

The chain has TRBV6-5 and TRBJ2-1, with 12 bases that match TRBD2. Germline V lookup: CDR1 MNHEY, CDR2 SVGAGI. This CDR3 has 14 amino acids. The V gene end was trimmed by 7 bases and the J gene end by 4 bases; junction bases not matched to a gene: 2. DNA of the CDR3: TGTGCCAGCACCGGGACTAGCGGGTACAATGAGCAGTTCTTC. The encoded protein is CASTGTSGYNEQFF.

The gene calls are TRBV2 and TRBJ1-2, with 12 nucleotides matching TRBD1. Germline V gives CDR1 SNHLY, CDR2 FYNNEI. Trimming at V came to 6 bases and at J to 6 bases, leaving 8 bases not matched to a gene. This CDR3 region has 15 residues. In DNA form, the CDR3 reads TGTGCCAGCAGGGAGACGGGACAGGGGGCTGATGGCTACACCTTC. Protein sequence: CASRETGQGADGYTF.

In DNA, the CDR3 is TGCGCCAGCAGCCATACCGGGATTTATGGCTACACCTTC. As protein: CASSHTGIYGYTF. V gene TRBV4-3 combines with J gene TRBJ1-2; D is undetermined. V was trimmed by 3 bases and J by 5 bases, leaving 10 bases between them. CDR1 is LGHNA, CDR2 YSLEER, per germline. The CDR3 length is 13 residues.

This chain uses TRBV4-1 with TRBJ2-1, with 11 bases that match TRBD2. The germline V gene encodes CDR1 MGHRA and CDR2 YSYEKL. This CDR3 is built from 20 residues. The V gene end was trimmed by 0 bases and the J gene end by 0 bases; junction bases not matched to a gene: 10. CDR3 in DNA: TGCGCCAGCAGCCAAGATTGGCTAGCGGGAGGACTAAGCTCCTACAATGAGCAGTTCTTC. It translates to CASSQDWLAGGLSSYNEQFF.

The chain uses TRBV2 and TRBJ2-5; D perhaps matches TRBD1 (6 bases). Germline CDR1 and CDR2: SNHLY and FYNNEI. Trimming removed 0 bases at V and 4 bases at J, with 12 bases between. The CDR3 extends over 15 amino acids. The CDR3 DNA follows: TGTGCCAGCAGTGAAGCGCCCAGGGGCGGAGAGACCCAGTACTTC. Protein product: CASSEAPRGGETQYF.

CDR3 coding DNA: TGTGCCAGCAGCTCTTCTAGCGGGAGGTTCAGGGGGTACAATGAGCAGTTCTTC. Its translation: CASSSSSGRFRGYNEQFF. J is TRBJ2-1 and V is TRBV9; TRBD2 matches at 11 bases. This CDR3 contains 18 residues. The V gene end was trimmed by 4 bases and the J gene end by 4 bases; junction bases not matched to a gene: 13. From germline, CDR1 is SGDLS and CDR2 YYNGEE.

The gene calls are TRBV15 and TRBJ2-1; 7 nucleotides line up with TRBD2. CDR3 length equals 15 residues. CDR1 and CDR2 (germline): LNHNV, YYDKDF (reference sequence). Germline trimming cut 5 bases from V and 2 bases from J; bases unmatched to any gene: 6. CDR3 protein: CATSVRSGTYNEQFF. The CDR3 DNA sequence: TGTGCCACCAGCGTACGAAGCGGGACCTACAATGAGCAGTTCTTC.

The rearrangement links TRBV24-1 to TRBJ2-3; D is unresolved. In germline, CDR1 is KGHDR, CDR2 SFDVKD. This CDR3 is 13 amino acids long. V shed 4 bases and J shed 3 bases, with 7 bases lying between them. The CDR3 DNA reads as TGTGCCACCAGTGAGACTCATACAGATACGCAGTATTTT. It encodes CATSETHTDTQYF.

The chain combines TRBV9 with TRBJ1-3; D perhaps matches TRBD1 (6 bases). This CDR3 spans 15 amino acids. V was trimmed by 4 bases and J by 2 bases, leaving 13 bases between them. Germline loops: CDR1 SGDLS, CDR2 YYNGEE. Here the CDR3 reads CASSPQGRTGNTIYF. The CDR3 nucleotides are TGTGCCAGCAGCCCCCAGGGGCGAACTGGAAACACCATATATTTT.

The chain employs TRBV5-1 and TRBJ2-7; the match to TRBD2 covers 12 bases. The J segment lost 5 bases and the V segment lost 4 bases, leaving 7 bases of the junction unmatched. Germline CDR1 reads SGHRS; CDR2 reads YFSETQ. There are 15 residues in the CDR3. The CDR3 nucleotides read TGCGCCAGCAGCCGGAGACTAGCGGGAGACCACGAGCAGTACTTC. Translation gives CASSRRLAGDHEQYF.

This chain links TRBV4-1 with TRBJ1-3, with a possible D match to TRBD1 (5 bases). This CDR3 region has 19 residues. Trimming pared 0 bases from V and 3 bases from J, leaving 21 bases between. Germline V gene sequence: CDR1 MGHRA, CDR2 YSYEKL. CDR3 coding DNA: TGCGCCAGCAGCCAAGACCCGGCAGGGACTTTCTTCTTTGGAAACACCATATATTTT. Amino acid sequence: CASSQDPAGTFFFGNTIYF.

The chain uses TRBV5-5 and TRBJ1-1; D gene ambiguous. V dropped 3 bases and J dropped 1 base, with 10 bases sitting between them. The CDR3 is 14 residues long. CDR1 is SGHKS and CDR2 is YYEKEE in the germline V gene (reference sequence). CDR3 DNA: TGTGCCAGCAGCTGGACCGGGAGGAACACTGAAGCTTTCTTT. It codes for CASSWTGRNTEAFF.

The chain employs TRBV5-4 and TRBJ2-2, with TRBD2 matching 7 bases. There are 16 residues in the CDR3. The germline V gene encodes CDR1 SGHNT and CDR2 YYREEE (reference sequence). V was clipped by 4 bases and J by 1 base; unmatched bases: 7. The chain's CDR3 is CASSPPAGENTGELFF. CDR3 DNA sequence: TGTGCCAGCAGCCCCCCGGCGGGGGAGAACACCGGGGAGCTGTTTTTT.

V usage is TRBV24-1 and J usage is TRBJ1-4; 8 nucleotides line up with TRBD1. The CDR3 has 14 residues. Germline V gives CDR1 KGHDR, CDR2 SFDVKD. V shed 7 bases, J shed 7 bases, and the junction held 7 bases outside the gene matches. This CDR3 reads CATSPGGRSEKLFF. In DNA form, the CDR3 reads TGTGCCACCAGCCCAGGGGGCAGGTCTGAAAAACTGTTTTTT.

The chain employs TRBV14 and TRBJ2-7, with D possibly being TRBD2 (6 bases). The germline gives CDR1 SGHDN, CDR2 FVKESK. The CDR3 is 15 amino acids. Trimming removed 2 bases at V and 4 bases at J, with 15 bases between. CDR3 bases: TGTGCCAGCAGCCAACCCGGGACTCCTTTTTACGAGCAGTACTTC. Translation gives CASSQPGTPFYEQYF.

The chain uses TRBV6-7 and TRBJ2-3, with D maybe TRBD2 (6 bases). TRBV6-7 belongs to the ORF category, with a function that is uncertain. V was pared by 0 bases and J by 1 base, with 17 bases between. CDR3 length: 18 amino acids. This CDR3 is CASSYSLIIADGTDTQYF. CDR3 DNA sequence: TGTGCCAGCAGTTACTCCCTAATTATAGCGGATGGCACAGATACGCAGTATTTT.

This rearrangement joins TRBV14 to TRBJ2-7; D is perhaps TRBD2 (5 bases). Germline loops: CDR1 SGHDN, CDR2 FVKESK. V dropped 2 bases and J dropped 9 bases, with 23 bases sitting between them. This CDR3 contains 16 residues. The CDR3 DNA reads TGTGCCAGCAGCCAACAAGCGGCCTCACTGGTAGGCGGGCAGTACTTC. Encoded protein: CASSQQAASLVGGQYF.

This clone has only one observation. The V call is TRBV19, the J call TRBJ1-2; 8 bases align to TRBD1. CDR1 is LNHDA and CDR2 is SQIVND in the germline V gene (reference sequence). Germline trimming cut 5 bases from V and 7 bases from J; bases unmatched to any gene: 6. CDR3 length: 13 amino acids. The CDR3 loop is CASSADRESGYTF. Here the CDR3 DNA reads TGTGCCAGTAGTGCGGACAGGGAATCTGGCTACACCTTC.

V gene TRBV2 combines with J gene TRBJ2-2; a possible D gene is TRBD2 (5 bases). Germline values: CDR1 SNHLY, CDR2 FYNNEI. The CDR3 covers 15 residues. With 6 bases removed from V and 4 bases from J, the gap between germline ends came to 15 bases. The CDR3 is CASSPYPSGTGELFF. Here the CDR3 DNA reads TGTGCCAGCAGCCCGTACCCCAGCGGCACCGGGGAGCTGTTTTTT.

This chain joins TRBV6-1 and TRBJ1-5, with TRBD1 as a possible D gene (5 bases). The CDR3 extends over 14 amino acids. Trimming left V 3 bases short and J 6 bases short, with 12 bases between. CDR1 and CDR2 (germline): MNHNS, SASEGT. DNA for the CDR3: TGTGCCAGCAGTGATTCGCAGGGCCTTCAGCCCCAGCATTTT. Translating it yields CASSDSQGLQPQHF.

This chain links TRBV5-1 with TRBJ2-1; 12 bases agree with TRBD2. Germline trimming cut 3 bases from V and 6 bases from J; bases unmatched to any gene: 16. The CDR3 runs 19 residues. Germline V gene data show CDR1 as SGHRS and CDR2 as YFSETQ. CDR3 protein: CASSSLRTSGIPGFNEQFF. CDR3 in DNA: TGCGCCAGCAGCTCCCTGCGGACTAGCGGGATCCCAGGGTTCAATGAGCAGTTCTTC.

This clone was seen only a few times. J is TRBJ1-2 and V is TRBV7-2, with a weak D call TRBD1 (6 bases). Germline V gives CDR1 SGHTA, CDR2 FQGNSA. Trimming cost V 5 bases and J 5 bases, with 15 bases left between them. The length of the CDR3 is 14 residues. The DNA of the CDR3 is TGTGCCAGCAGCCCCGGGACAATAATTTATGGCTACACCTTC. Protein product: CASSPGTIIYGYTF.

This chain joins TRBV6-6 and TRBJ2-7; D is ambiguous. Trimming took 2 bases from V and 5 from J, leaving 16 bases between them. CDR1 and CDR2 from the germline V gene are MNHNY and SVGAGI (reference sequence). CDR3 length: 15 amino acids. In DNA form, the CDR3 reads TGTGCCAGCAGTTACCCCGGTGTGTACGCTAACGAGCAGTACTTC. Encoded protein: CASSYPGVYANEQYF.